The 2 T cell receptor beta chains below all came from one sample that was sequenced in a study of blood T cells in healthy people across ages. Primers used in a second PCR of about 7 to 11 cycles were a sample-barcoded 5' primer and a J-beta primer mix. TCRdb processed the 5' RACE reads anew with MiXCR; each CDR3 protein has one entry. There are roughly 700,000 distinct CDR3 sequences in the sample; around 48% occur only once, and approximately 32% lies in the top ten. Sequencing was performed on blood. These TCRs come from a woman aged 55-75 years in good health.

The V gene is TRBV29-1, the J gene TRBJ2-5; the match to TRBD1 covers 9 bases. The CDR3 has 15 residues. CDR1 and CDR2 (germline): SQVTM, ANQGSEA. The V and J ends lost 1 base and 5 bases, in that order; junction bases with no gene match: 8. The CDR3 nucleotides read TGCAGCGTTGAAGGCGAGTTGACAGGGGGGGAGACCCAGTACTTC. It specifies CSVEGELTGGETQYF.

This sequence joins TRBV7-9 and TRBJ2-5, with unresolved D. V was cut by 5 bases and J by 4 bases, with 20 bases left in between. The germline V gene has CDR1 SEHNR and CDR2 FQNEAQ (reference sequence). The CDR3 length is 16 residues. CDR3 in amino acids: CASSPPGSWASETQYF. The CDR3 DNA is TGTGCCAGCAGCCCACCTGGTAGCTGGGCTTCAGAGACCCAGTACTTC.